This section outlines one TCR beta chain sequence together with its context. Ten or more counts support this clonotype. What antigen it recognizes has not been identified. Mismatch with germline at one junction end may stem from a read error. The entry originates in a study of T cells in Graves' hyperthyroidism and ophthalmopathy (dated by TCRdb to about 2019). Background for the entire study: Peripheral blood was collected at initial diagnosis, before any treatment. TCR V-J signatures able to tell the groups apart were searched for in a discovery cohort of 90 to 100 patients, of whom 43 had Graves' ophthalmopathy and around 57 had stable Graves' hyperthyroidism. An independent validation cohort of under 20 hyperthyroidism patients and over 15 patients who later progressed to ophthalmopathy tested prospective prediction of ophthalmopathy. The 95 to 100 discovery patients were randomly split 7:3 into training and test sets. In addition, the study compared T-cell repertoires in thyroid tissue and in blood from a handful of Graves' hyperthyroidism patients. After blood sampling, hyperthyroidism patients were treated with methimazole at a starting dose of 30 mg daily, and ophthalmopathy patients were treated with high-dose intravenous methylprednisolone. TCR Vbeta CDR3 sequencing of 120 to 150 peripheral blood samples (over 40 ophthalmopathy, around 80 hyperthyroidism and roughly 17 progressor patients) is reported in the paper. Study-wide findings and limitations: Most expanded thyroid clonotypes (frequency above 0.001) were also found in blood, which suggests that blood repertoires may mirror thyroid immune responses. In validation, the model predicted progression to ophthalmopathy with roughly 70% sensitivity and 72% to 85% specificity, a median of approximately 6.7 months before onset. In cross-validation, a model built on a 13 V-J signature told ophthalmopathy apart from stable hyperthyroidism with under 90% sensitivity and approximately 84% specificity, and in testing the same model reached 80%/75%. Sample size was not statistically predetermined, and blinding of investigators to group allocation was not performed.

TCR beta CDR3 regions were amplified from RNA transcripts. The first round of RT-PCR for the TCR CDR3 was performed with the HTBI primer set and the Qiagen OneStep RT-PCR kit. Libraries were constructed in a second round of multiplex PCR, after which size selection and purification were carried out. Sequencing of the libraries was done on an Illumina HiSeq2000 using paired-end 100 bp reads. The original pipeline was this. Raw data were processed with SOAPnuke, discarding reads with adapters, uncalled bases, mean Phred below 15, or no exact constant-primer or identifier match. High-quality paired reads were merged with COPE v1.2.5, and unique nucleotide sequences were defined as clonotypes. MiTCR v1.1 was used to align clonotypes to the IMGT TRBV, TRBD and TRBJ reference segments. The analysis included only V-J combinations with a frequency above 0.0001, which together covered 99.2% of the repertoires. The TCS score was defined as the ratio of F50 (clonal expansion) to E x V (chaos), calculated using BLOSUM62-based TCRdist between CDR3 peptides within each V-J. Welch's t-statistics and random forest reduced several hundred V-J features to 13, which were used in a naive Bayes classifier (R e1071). The public reads were quality trimmed at Q25 with fastp and then assembled into clones with MiXCR by TCRdb, keeping productive beta chains. Each CDR3 protein gets just one entry, which takes the most common genes and DNA from the rows behind it. The V and J calls, along with clone size, are taken from TCRdb and not from the paper's own processing. This sample comprises approximately 430,000 distinct CDR3 sequences, more than 15% of them detected only once. 13% to 15% of the sample rests with the top ten.

There are 14 amino acids in the CDR3, from cysteine to phenylalanine inclusive. Of the read, only the CDR3 DNA is kept; its 42 bases are in frame from base 1. A patient counted as having stable Graves' hyperthyroidism if no progression to ophthalmopathy occurred over 18 months of follow-up. The hyperthyroidism patients were between 18 and 65 years old and newly diagnosed, with a disease duration of less than 2 months. The study excluded patients with uncontrolled infections, other autoimmune diseases, pregnancy or lactation. Diagnoses were established on the basis of clinical symptoms, serum thyroxine and TRAb, thyroid ultrasound, and orbital computed tomography. Ficoll-Paque density gradient centrifugation was used to isolate PBMCs from around 9.1 ml of fresh peripheral blood. Total RNA was extracted with Trizol reagent, and quality was checked on an Agilent 2100 Bioanalyzer.

The sequencing input was blood. The sequence was obtained from a woman aged 18 to 35 with Graves' hyperthyroidism. This sequence uses TRBV12-3 or TRBV12-4 and TRBJ2-1; 6 matching bases give a weak D call of TRBD1. Read as DNA, the sequence is TGTGCCAGCAATACTACAGGGTCCTTCAATGAGCAGTTCTTC. Its coded protein is CASNTTGSFNEQFF.